These 16 T cell receptor beta chains share one sample of origin, sequenced in a study of shared clonotypes between healthy human individuals. Sequenced by immunoSEQ multiplex PCR; TCRdb stores in-frame clones only, minus some. Among around 2.1 million clones listed, approximately 96% were seen once. Sequences were obtained from naive CD4+ T cells sorted from blood. Subset meaning: CD45RA+ positively selected. These TCRs come from a man aged 18 to 29 in good health.

The rearrangement joins TRBV9 to TRBJ2-5; D not resolved. V shed 0 bases and J shed 4 bases, with 10 bases lying between them. The germline gives CDR1 SGDLS, CDR2 YYNGEE. This CDR3 spans 14 amino acids. In DNA form, the CDR3 reads TGTGCCAGCAGCGTAGGTATAGGTGGAGAGACCCAGTACTTC. Amino acids: CASSVGIGGETQYF. Looking up the rest from reference TRBV9 and TRBJ2-5 gives the full variable domain: DSGVTQTPKHLITATGQRVTLRCSPRSGDLSVYWYQQSLDQGLQFLIQYYNGEERAKGNILERFSAQQFPDLHSELNLSSLELGDSALYFCASSVGIGGETQYFGPGTRLLVL.

Comments on this clone: Its ends do not fully match the called genes, so a read error is possible. This chain joins TRBV5-1 and TRBJ2-2; TRBD1 might be the D (7 bases). The CDR3 is 15 residues long. Germline V lookup: CDR1 SGHRS, CDR2 YFSETQ. The CDR3 DNA follows: TGCGCCAGCAGCCCGGCGGGACAGAACACGGGGGAGCTGTTTTTT. Translated, it gives CASSPAGQNTGELFF.

The chain combines TRBV7-3 with TRBJ2-3; the D gene could be TRBD1 or TRBD2 (5 bases each). The CDR3 extends over 15 amino acids. V was cut by 2 bases and J by 4 bases, with 13 bases left in between. CDR1 and CDR2 from the germline V gene are SGHTA and FQGTGA. CDR3 sequence (DNA): TGTGCCAGCAGCTTAGAGTTCCAGGGAGCAGATACGCAGTATTTT. Translated: CASSLEFQGADTQYF. Together with reference TRBV7-3 and TRBJ2-3, the CDR3 gives the full variable domain: GAGVSQTPSNKVTEKGKYVELRCDPISGHTALYWYRQSLGQGPEFLIYFQGTGAADDSGLPNDRFFAVRPEGSVSTLKIQRTERGDSAVYLCASSLEFQGADTQYFGPGTRLTVL.

This clone was counted once. This chain joins TRBV6-5 and TRBJ1-3, with a tentative D call TRBD1 (5 bases). The CDR3 consists of 15 residues. V shed 6 bases and J shed 0 bases, with 12 bases lying between them. The germline gives CDR1 MNHEY, CDR2 SVGAGI. For the CDR3, the DNA is TGTGCCAGCAGCCCCGACAGAAACTCTGGAAACACCATATATTTT. Residues: CASSPDRNSGNTIYF.

The CDR3 is CASSRLGQDNSPLHF. The CDR3 DNA is TGTGCCAGCTCACGACTGGGACAGGATAATTCACCCCTCCACTTT. V usage is TRBV18 and J usage is TRBJ1-6, with TRBD1 matching 8 bases. CDR1 and CDR2 from the germline V gene are KGHSH and LQKENI. With V trimmed by 4 bases and J by 5 bases, 4 bases remained unmatched. This CDR3 is 15 amino acids long.

A word on this clone: Different DNA sequences within this sample yield the same CDR3. The rearrangement joins TRBV28 to TRBJ2-7; TRBD1 aligns across 9 bases. Germline V CDR1 and CDR2: MDHEN, SYDVKM. This CDR3 spans 15 amino acids. After removal of 4 bases from V and 1 base from J, the junction contained 5 bases not matched to a gene. This CDR3 is CASSSPGQGSYEQYF. DNA of the CDR3: TGTGCCAGCAGTTCACCGGGACAGGGATCCTACGAGCAGTACTTC.

The chain couples TRBV6-5 to TRBJ2-2, with 7 bases that match TRBD2. This CDR3 comprises 14 residues. V was pared by 6 bases and J by 2 bases, with 3 bases of the junction left unmatched. From germline, CDR1 is MNHEY and CDR2 SVGAGI. CDR3 DNA: TGTGCCAGCAGGCGACTAGCTAACACCGGGGAGCTGTTTTTT. Translation: CASRRLANTGELFF.

The genes are TRBV6-6 and TRBJ1-1, with 9 bases that match TRBD1. Germline CDR1 MNHNY, CDR2 SVGAGI (reference sequence). The CDR3 contains 13 residues. V gave up 6 bases and J gave up 4 bases; unmatched junction bases: 3. The CDR3 coding sequence is TGTGCCAGCAGACAGGGGGCGGGCACTGAAGCTTTCTTT. The encoded protein is CASRQGAGTEAFF.

This chain links TRBV28 with TRBJ2-7; tentative D call: TRBD1 (5 bases). The CDR3 extends over 15 amino acids. From germline, CDR1 is MDHEN and CDR2 SYDVKM. The V end was cut by 3 bases, the J end by 1 base, with 13 bases between. The CDR3 here is CASSFAGMGSYEQYF. The CDR3 coding sequence is TGTGCCAGCAGTTTTGCAGGGATGGGGTCCTACGAGCAGTACTTC.

The chain links TRBV18 to TRBJ1-2; perhaps TRBD1 as D (6 bases). CDR1 KGHSH and CDR2 LQKENI come from the germline V gene. V lost 4 bases, J lost 0 bases, and 18 bases lay in between. The length of the CDR3 is 17 residues. CDR3 sequence (DNA): TGTGCCAGCTCACTGGACAGTGGGGGGGCTCCTAACTATGGCTACACCTTC. Translation gives CASSLDSGGAPNYGYTF.

The rearrangement uses TRBV30 and TRBJ2-4, with a tentative D call TRBD2 (7 bases). Trimming removed 5 bases from V and 2 bases from J, with 16 bases in between. This CDR3 has 15 residues. CDR1 is GTSNPN, CDR2 SVGIG, per germline (reference sequence). Written as DNA, the CDR3 is TGTGCCTGGGCGAGTGTGGGGGGGCCCAAAAACATTCAGTACTTC. It yields the protein CAWASVGGPKNIQYF.

J is TRBJ2-7 and V is TRBV6-5; D is uncertain. Germline CDR1 MNHEY, CDR2 SVGAGI. The CDR3 runs to 11 residues. Trimming shortened V by 5 bases and J by 6 bases, and 8 bases separated the two germline ends. The CDR3: CASSIPGEQYF. CDR3 DNA sequence: TGTGCCAGCAGTATCCCCGGCGAGCAGTACTTC.

Only one count was recorded for this clone. The J gene is TRBJ2-7, the V gene TRBV15, with TRBD2 matching 8 bases. The germline V gene encodes CDR1 LNHNV and CDR2 YYDKDF (reference sequence). The length of the CDR3 is 14 residues. After removal of 8 bases from V and 2 bases from J, the junction contained 8 bases not matched to a gene. CDR3 sequence: CATRKAGAPYEQYF. As DNA, the CDR3 is TGTGCCACCCGAAAAGCGGGGGCTCCCTACGAGCAGTACTTC.

The chain uses TRBV9 and TRBJ2-1; D is uncertain. V was clipped by 0 bases and J by 1 base, with 8 bases between them. The CDR3 is 15 residues long. Germline V gene lookup returns CDR1 SGDLS and CDR2 YYNGEE. The CDR3 reads CASSVVPQSYNEQFF. Here the CDR3 DNA reads TGTGCCAGCAGCGTAGTACCCCAGTCCTACAATGAGCAGTTCTTC. The full variable domain, with the rest looked up from reference TRBV9 and TRBJ2-1, is DSGVTQTPKHLITATGQRVTLRCSPRSGDLSVYWYQQSLDQGLQFLIQYYNGEERAKGNILERFSAQQFPDLHSELNLSSLELGDSALYFCASSVVPQSYNEQFFGPGTRLTVL.

This clone was counted a single time. A read error is possible here, since a much larger clone lies one base away. The rearrangement links TRBV7-8 to TRBJ2-2; D gene ambiguous. Germline assignment: CDR1 SGHVS and CDR2 FQNEAQ. The CDR3 loop spans 12 amino acids. Between the trimmed V and J ends, which lost 5 bases and 6 bases, there was a span of 7 bases. CDR3 loop: CASSQVSGELFF. In DNA form, the CDR3 reads TGTGCCAGCAGCCAAGTCTCCGGGGAGCTGTTTTTT.

This rearrangement joins TRBV19 to TRBJ1-5; perhaps TRBD1 as D (5 bases). Germline V gives CDR1 LNHDA, CDR2 SQIVND (reference sequence). Between the trimmed V and J ends, which lost 5 bases and 6 bases, there was a span of 17 bases. This CDR3 is built from 15 residues. The CDR3 reads CASSQGGAGTQPQHF. The CDR3 nucleotides are TGTGCCAGTAGTCAGGGAGGGGCCGGGACTCAGCCCCAGCATTTT.